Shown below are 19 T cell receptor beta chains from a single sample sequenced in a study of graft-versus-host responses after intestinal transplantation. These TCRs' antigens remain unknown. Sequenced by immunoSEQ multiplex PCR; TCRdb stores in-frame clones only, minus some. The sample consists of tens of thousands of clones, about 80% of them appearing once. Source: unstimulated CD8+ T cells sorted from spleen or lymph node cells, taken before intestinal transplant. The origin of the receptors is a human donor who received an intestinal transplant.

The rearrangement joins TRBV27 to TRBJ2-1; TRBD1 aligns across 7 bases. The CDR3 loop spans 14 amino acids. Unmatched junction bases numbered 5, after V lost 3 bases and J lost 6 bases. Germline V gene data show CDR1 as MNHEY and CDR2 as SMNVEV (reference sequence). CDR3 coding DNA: TGTGCCAGCAGTTTTCAGGGGGATCGCAATGAGCAGTTCTTC. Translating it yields CASSFQGDRNEQFF.

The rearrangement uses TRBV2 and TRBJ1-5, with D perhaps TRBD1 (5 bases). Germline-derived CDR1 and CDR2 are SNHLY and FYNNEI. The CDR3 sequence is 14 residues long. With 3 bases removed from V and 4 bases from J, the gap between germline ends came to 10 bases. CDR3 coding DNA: TGTGCCAGCAGTGACTCAGGGCCGAATCAGCCCCAGCATTTT. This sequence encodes CASSDSGPNQPQHF. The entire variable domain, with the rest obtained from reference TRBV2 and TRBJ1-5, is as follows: EPEVTQTPSHQVTQMGQEVILRCVPISNHLYFYWYRQILGQKVEFLVSFYNNEISEKSEIFDDQFSVERPDGSNFTLKIRSTKLEDSAMYFCASSDSGPNQPQHFGDGTRLSIL.

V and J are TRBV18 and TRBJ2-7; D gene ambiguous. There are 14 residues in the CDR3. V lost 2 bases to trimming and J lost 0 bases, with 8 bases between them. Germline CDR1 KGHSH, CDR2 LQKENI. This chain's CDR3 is CASSPGLTSYEQYF. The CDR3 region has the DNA TGTGCCAGCTCACCAGGCCTCACCTCCTACGAGCAGTACTTC.

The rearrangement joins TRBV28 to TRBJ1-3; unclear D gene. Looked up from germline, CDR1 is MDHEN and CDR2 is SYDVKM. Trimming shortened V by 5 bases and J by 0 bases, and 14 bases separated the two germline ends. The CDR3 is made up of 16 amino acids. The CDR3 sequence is CASSPPAQHSGNTIYF. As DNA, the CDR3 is TGTGCCAGCAGTCCCCCCGCACAGCACTCTGGAAACACCATATATTTT.

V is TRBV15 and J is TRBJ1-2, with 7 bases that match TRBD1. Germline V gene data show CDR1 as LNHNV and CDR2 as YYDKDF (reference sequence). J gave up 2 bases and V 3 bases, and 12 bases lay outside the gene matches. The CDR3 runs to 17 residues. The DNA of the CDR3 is TGTGCCACCAGCAGCATGAGAACAGGGGTGTCGAACTATGGCTACACCTTC. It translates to CATSSMRTGVSNYGYTF.

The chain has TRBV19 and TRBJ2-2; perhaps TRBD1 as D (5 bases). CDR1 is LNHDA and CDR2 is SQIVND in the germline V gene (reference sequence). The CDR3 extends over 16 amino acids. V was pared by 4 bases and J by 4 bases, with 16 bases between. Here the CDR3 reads CASSTSGHLITGELFF. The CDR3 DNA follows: TGTGCCAGTAGTACCTCCGGACATTTGATCACCGGGGAGCTGTTTTTT. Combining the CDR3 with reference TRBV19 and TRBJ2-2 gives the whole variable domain DGGITQSPKYLFRKEGQNVTLSCEQNLNHDAMYWYRQDPGQGLRLIYYSQIVNDFQKGDIAEGYSVSREKKESFPLTVTSAQKNPTAFYLCASSTSGHLITGELFFGEGSRLTVL.

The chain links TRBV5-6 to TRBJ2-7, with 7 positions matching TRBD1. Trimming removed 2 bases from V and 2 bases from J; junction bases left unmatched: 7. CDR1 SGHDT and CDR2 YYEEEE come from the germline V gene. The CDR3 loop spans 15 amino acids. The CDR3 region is CASSFRGGSPYEQYF. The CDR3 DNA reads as TGTGCCAGCAGCTTTAGAGGGGGCAGTCCCTACGAGCAGTACTTC.

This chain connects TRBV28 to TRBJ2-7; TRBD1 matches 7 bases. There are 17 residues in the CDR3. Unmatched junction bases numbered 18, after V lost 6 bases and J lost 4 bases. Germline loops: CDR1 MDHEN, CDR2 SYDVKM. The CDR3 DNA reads TGTGCCAGCAGCACATTCAAGACAGGGCGGACCTTTTACGAGCAGTACTTC. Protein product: CASSTFKTGRTFYEQYF.

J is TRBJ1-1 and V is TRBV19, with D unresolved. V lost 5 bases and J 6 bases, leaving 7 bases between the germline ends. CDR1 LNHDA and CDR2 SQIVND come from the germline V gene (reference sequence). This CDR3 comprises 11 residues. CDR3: CASSWQAEAFF. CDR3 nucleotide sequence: TGTGCCAGTAGTTGGCAGGCTGAAGCTTTCTTT.

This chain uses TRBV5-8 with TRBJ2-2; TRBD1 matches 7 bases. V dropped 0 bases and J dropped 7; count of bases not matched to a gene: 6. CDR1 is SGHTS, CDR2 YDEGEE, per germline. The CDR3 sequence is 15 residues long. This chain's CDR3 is CASSLEHRGIGELFF. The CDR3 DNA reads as TGTGCCAGCAGCTTGGAGCACAGGGGCATCGGGGAGCTGTTTTTT.

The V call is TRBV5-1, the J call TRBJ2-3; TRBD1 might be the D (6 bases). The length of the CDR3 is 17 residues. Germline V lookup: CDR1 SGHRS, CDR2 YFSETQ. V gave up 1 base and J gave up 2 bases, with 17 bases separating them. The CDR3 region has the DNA TGCGCCAGCAGCTTGTCACATGCACAGGGCTACACAGATACGCAGTATTTT. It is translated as CASSLSHAQGYTDTQYF.

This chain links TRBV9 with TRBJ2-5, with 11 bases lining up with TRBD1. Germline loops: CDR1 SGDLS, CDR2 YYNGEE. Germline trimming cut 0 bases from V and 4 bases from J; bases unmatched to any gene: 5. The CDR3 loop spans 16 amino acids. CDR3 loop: CASSVVGQGAGETQYF. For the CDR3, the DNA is TGTGCCAGCAGCGTAGTCGGACAGGGGGCGGGAGAGACCCAGTACTTC.

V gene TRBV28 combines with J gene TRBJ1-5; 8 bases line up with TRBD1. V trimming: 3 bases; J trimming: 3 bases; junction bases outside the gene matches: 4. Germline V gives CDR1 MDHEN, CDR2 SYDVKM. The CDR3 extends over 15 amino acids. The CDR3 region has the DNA TGTGCCAGCAGTTTTCGACAGGGGCACAATCAGCCCCAGCATTTT. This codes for CASSFRQGHNQPQHF.

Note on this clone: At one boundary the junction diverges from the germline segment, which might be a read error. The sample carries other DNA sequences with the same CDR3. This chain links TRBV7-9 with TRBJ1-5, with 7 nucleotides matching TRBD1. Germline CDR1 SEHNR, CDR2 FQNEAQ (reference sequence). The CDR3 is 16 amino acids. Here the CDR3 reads CASSLEGTVSNQPQHF. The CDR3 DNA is TGTGCCAGCAGCTTAGAAGGGACAGTTAGCAATCAGCCCCAGCACTTT.

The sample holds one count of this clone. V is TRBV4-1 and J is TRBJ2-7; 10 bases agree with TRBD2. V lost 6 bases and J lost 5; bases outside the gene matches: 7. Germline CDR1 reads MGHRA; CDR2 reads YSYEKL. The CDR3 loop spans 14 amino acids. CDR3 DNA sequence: TGCGCCAGCAGATCCCTAGCGGGGGCTAACGAGCAGTACTTC. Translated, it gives CASRSLAGANEQYF.

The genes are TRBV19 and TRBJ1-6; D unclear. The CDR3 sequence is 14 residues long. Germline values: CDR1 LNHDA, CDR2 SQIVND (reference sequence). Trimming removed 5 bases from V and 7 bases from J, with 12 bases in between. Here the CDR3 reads CASSSRVQNSPLHF. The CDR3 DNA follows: TGTGCCAGTAGTTCCCGGGTCCAAAATTCACCCCTCCACTTT. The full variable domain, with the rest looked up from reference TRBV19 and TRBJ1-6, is DGGITQSPKYLFRKEGQNVTLSCEQNLNHDAMYWYRQDPGQGLRLIYYSQIVNDFQKGDIAEGYSVSREKKESFPLTVTSAQKNPTAFYLCASSSRVQNSPLHFGNGTRLTVT.

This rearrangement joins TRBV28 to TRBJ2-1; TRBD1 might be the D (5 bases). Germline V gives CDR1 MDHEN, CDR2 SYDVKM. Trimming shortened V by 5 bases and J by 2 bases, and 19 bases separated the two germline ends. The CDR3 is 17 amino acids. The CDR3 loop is CASSLIPLTATYNEQFF. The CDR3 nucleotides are TGTGCCAGCAGTCTCATACCGCTGACAGCGACCTACAATGAGCAGTTCTTC.

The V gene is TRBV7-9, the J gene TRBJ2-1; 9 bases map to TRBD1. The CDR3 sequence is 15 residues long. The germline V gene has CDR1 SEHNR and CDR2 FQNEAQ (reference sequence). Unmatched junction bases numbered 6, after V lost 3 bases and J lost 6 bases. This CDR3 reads CASSFTGGARNEQFF. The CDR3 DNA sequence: TGTGCCAGCAGCTTCACAGGGGGCGCCCGCAATGAGCAGTTCTTC.

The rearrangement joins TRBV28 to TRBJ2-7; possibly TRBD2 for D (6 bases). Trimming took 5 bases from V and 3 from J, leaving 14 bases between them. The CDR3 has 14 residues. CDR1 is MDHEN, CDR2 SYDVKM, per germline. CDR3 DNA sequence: TGTGCCAGCAGTCCTTCTTGGAGGGACTACGAGCAGTACTTC. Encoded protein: CASSPSWRDYEQYF.